This T cell receptor beta chain was obtained from a study of T cells in Graves' hyperthyroidism and ophthalmopathy. A roughly 10 ml volume of fresh peripheral blood provided the PBMCs. Amplified TCR beta CDR3 regions derived from RNA transcripts. The HTBI primer set was used in a first-round RT-PCR of the TCR CDR3. From the multiplex PCR reads, TCRdb called clonotypes with MiXCR, one entry per CDR3 protein. This repertoire shows over 500,000 distinct CDR3 sequences, 12% to 15% found once; its top ten account for roughly 14%. V shed 3 bases and J shed 5 bases, with 11 bases lying between them. The CDR3 runs to 15 residues. At least ten counts were recorded for this clonotype.

The sample was blood. This receptor was taken from a woman in her thirties or forties with Graves' hyperthyroidism. The V and J genes are TRBV12-3 or TRBV12-4 and TRBJ1-6; D possibly corresponds to TRBD1 (6 bases). The DNA for the CDR3 is TGTGCCAGCAGTTTTCTGGGGGGCGATAATTCACCCCTCCACTTT. It translates to CASSFLGGDNSPLHF.